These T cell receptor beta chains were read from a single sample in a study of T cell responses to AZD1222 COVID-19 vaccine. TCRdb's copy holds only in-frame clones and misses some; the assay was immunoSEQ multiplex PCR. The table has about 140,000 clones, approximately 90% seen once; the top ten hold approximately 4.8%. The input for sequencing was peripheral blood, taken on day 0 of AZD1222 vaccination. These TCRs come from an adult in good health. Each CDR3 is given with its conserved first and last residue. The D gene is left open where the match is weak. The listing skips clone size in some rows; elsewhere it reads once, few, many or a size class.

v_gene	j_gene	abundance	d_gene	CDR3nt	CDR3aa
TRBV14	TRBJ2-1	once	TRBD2	TGTGCCAGCAGCCTGACTAGCGGGAGGCTTAATGAGCAGTTCTTC	CASSLTSGRLNEQFF
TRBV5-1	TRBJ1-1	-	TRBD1	TGCGCCAGCAGCGTGACAGGGAATCCGAACACTGAAGCTTTCTTT	CASSVTGNPNTEAFF
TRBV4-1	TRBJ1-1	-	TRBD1	TGCGCCAGCAGCCAATTTGGCGGGACAGTCGCCCCGAACACTGAAGCTTTCTTT	CASSQFGGTVAPNTEAFF
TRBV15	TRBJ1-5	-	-	TGTGCCACCAGCAGAGAGGGGGGTGGCAATCAGCCCCAGCATTTT	CATSREGGGNQPQHF
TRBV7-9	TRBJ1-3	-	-	TGTGCCAGCAGCTTAGGGGGTATTAGCTCTGGAAACACCATATATTTT	CASSLGGISSGNTIYF
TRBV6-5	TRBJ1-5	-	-	TGTGCCAGCAGTAACGGCTATAGCAATCAGCCCCAGCATTTT	CASSNGYSNQPQHF
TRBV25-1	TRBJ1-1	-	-	TGTGCCAGCAGTGGGATAAACAGGGATAAAGCTTTCTTT	CASSGINRDKAFF
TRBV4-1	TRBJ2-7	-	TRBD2	TGCGCCAGCAGCCAATCTAGCGGGGGCTCCTACGAGCAGTACTTC	CASSQSSGGSYEQYF
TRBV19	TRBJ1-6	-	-	TGTGCCAGTAGTGACCCCGGGACCCCAAAGAGGTCACCCCTCCACTTT	CASSDPGTPKRSPLHF
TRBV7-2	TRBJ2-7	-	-	TGTGCCAGCAGCTTCTACAGCAGGTCTAGGGACGAGCAGTACTTC	CASSFYSRSRDEQYF
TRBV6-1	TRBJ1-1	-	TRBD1	TGTGCCAGCAGTGAAGGGGACAGTTACACTGAAGCTTTCTTT	CASSEGDSYTEAFF
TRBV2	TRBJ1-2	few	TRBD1	TGTGCCAGCAGTGAAAGGATCAGGGGGGGATATGGCTACACCTTC	CASSERIRGGYGYTF
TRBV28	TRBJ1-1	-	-	TGTGCCAGCAGTTTAAAAGGTTGGGGGATGAACACTGAAGCTTTCTTT	CASSLKGWGMNTEAFF
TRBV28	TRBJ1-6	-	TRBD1	TGTGCCAGCAGTTTAGCCGGGACAGGGGGACGCTATAATTCACCCCTCCACTTT	CASSLAGTGGRYNSPLHF
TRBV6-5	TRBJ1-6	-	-	TGTGCCAGCGCTCCCCCAGGGAGCGGTTCACCCCTCCACTTT	CASAPPGSGSPLHF
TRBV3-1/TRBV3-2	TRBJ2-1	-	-	TGTGCCAGCAGCCACGTCCGAACTAGCACCCATGAGCAGTTCTTC	CASSHVRTSTHEQFF
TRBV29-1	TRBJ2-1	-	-	TGCAGCGTGGACGTCGGGACCAACTACAATGAGCAGTTCTTC	CSVDVGTNYNEQFF
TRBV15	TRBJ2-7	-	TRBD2	TGTGCCACCAGCAGAGATGTCCCGGCGGGAGGGTCCTACGAGCAGTACTTC	CATSRDVPAGGSYEQYF
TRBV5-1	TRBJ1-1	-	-	TGCGCCAGCAGCCGCGAATCTCAGGGGAACACTGAAGCTTTCTTT	CASSRESQGNTEAFF
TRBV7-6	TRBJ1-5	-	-	TGTGCCAGCAGCCCCCAGGGTCAGCCCCAGCATTTT	CASSPQGQPQHF
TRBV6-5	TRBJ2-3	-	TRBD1	TGTGCCAGCAGTTACGTCTCAGGGGGCAGAGATACGCAGTATTTT	CASSYVSGGRDTQYF
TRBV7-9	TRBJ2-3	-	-	TGTGCCAGCAGCTTCAAGCGTGAAGATACGCAGTATTTT	CASSFKREDTQYF
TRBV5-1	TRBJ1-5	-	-	TGCGCCAGCAGCTTGAGGCCGGGTAGCAATCAGCCCCAGCATTTT	CASSLRPGSNQPQHF
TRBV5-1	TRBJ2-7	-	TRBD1	TGCGCCAGCAGTTTGTACGGGTTGGGACAGTCCTACGAGCAGTACTTC	CASSLYGLGQSYEQYF
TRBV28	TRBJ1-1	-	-	TGTGCCAGCAGTGAAACTCCGAGCAAGAACACTGAAGCTTTCTTT	CASSETPSKNTEAFF
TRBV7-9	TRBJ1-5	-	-	TGTGCCAGCAGCTTGGGGACGAGCCGACAGCCCCAGCATTTT	CASSLGTSRQPQHF
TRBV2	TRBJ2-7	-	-	TGTGCCAGCAGTGATACGGAGGGAGAGTACGAGCAGTACTTC	CASSDTEGEYEQYF
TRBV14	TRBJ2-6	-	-	TGTGCCAGCAGCCAAGGGGCAAATTCTGGGGCCAACGTCCTGACTTTC	CASSQGANSGANVLTF
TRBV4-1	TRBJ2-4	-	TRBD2	TGCGCCAGCAGCCAGGAGACTAGCGGGGGGGCGGACATTCAGTACTTC	CASSQETSGGADIQYF
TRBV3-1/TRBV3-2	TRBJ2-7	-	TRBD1	TGTGCCAGCAGCCAAGATCCCGCTGATACGACAGGGGGCAGGTACGAGCAGTACTTC	CASSQDPADTTGGRYEQYF
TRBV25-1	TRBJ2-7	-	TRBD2	TGTGCCAGCAGTGAATCGGGACTAGCGGGGGGCCAAAACCACGAGCAGTACTTC	CASSESGLAGGQNHEQYF
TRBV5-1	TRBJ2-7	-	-	TGCGCCAGCAGCTTGTATCCCGGGCTAGCCTACGAGCAGTACTTC	CASSLYPGLAYEQYF
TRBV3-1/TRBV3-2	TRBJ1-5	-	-	TGTGCCAGCAGCCAAGTTATGGGTTTAAATCAGCCCCAGCATTTT	CASSQVMGLNQPQHF
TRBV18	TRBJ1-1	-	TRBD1	TGTGCCAGCTCAATCACGACAGGGAGAAACACTGAAGCTTTCTTT	CASSITTGRNTEAFF
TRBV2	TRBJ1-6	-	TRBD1	TGTGCCAGCACTCCTCGGACAGGGGGCGATTCACCCCTCCACTTT	CASTPRTGGDSPLHF
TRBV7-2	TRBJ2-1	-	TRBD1	TGTGCCAGCAGCGGAAGACAGGGCTTCTTTGGAGAGGAGCAGTTCTTC	CASSGRQGFFGEEQFF
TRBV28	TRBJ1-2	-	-	TGTGCCAGCAGTTTAGGACCCCGGAGAGGCTACACCTTC	CASSLGPRRGYTF
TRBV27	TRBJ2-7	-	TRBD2	TGTGCCAGCAGGGGGACACTAGCGGGAGGCGCCGGGGAGCAGTACTTC	CASRGTLAGGAGEQYF
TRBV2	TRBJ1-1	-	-	TGTGCCAGCCATGCGCGGGGGCTCATGAACACTGAAGCTTTCTTT	CASHARGLMNTEAFF
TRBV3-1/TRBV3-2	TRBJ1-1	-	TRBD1	TGTGCCAGCAGCCACTATAGGACAGGGAACACTGAAGCTTTCTTT	CASSHYRTGNTEAFF
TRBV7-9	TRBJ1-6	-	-	TGTGCCAGCAGCCCACAGAGCTCCTATAATTCACCCCTCCACTTT	CASSPQSSYNSPLHF
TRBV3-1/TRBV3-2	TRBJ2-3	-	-	TGTGCCAGCAGCCAGTCTAGGGGAGATACGCAGTATTTT	CASSQSRGDTQYF
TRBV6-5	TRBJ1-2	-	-	TGTGCCAGCAGTTACTCTAATTCTGGCTACACCTTC	CASSYSNSGYTF
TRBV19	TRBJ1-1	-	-	TGTGCCAGTAGTATAGGGAACCCCGCGGGCACTGAAGCTTTCTTT	CASSIGNPAGTEAFF